Reported below is one T cell receptor (beta chain). This clone was picked up one time. Its antigen remains unidentified. Within one base of it there is no much larger clone, and no base qualities were kept. A distance of 16 bases separates the germline ends of V and J, which lose 5 bases and 6 bases respectively. Counted from cysteine to phenylalanine, this CDR3 has 14 amino acids. CDR3 DNA is the only sequence kept; it has 42 bases, read in frame from the first base. CDR1 and CDR2 (SSHAT, FNYEAQ) derive from the germline V gene (reference sequence). TCR CDR3 regions were amplified from genomic DNA by multiplex PCR using the deep immunoSEQ assay. Extracted genomic DNA from each cell subset was spread evenly across all wells of several immunoSEQ 96-well plates, with each plate serving as a replicate. For sorted subsets, approximately 210 ng of genomic DNA, equivalent to 30,000 or so T cell genomes, went into each replicate PCR. Purified libraries were quantified with a Qubit 3.0 fluorometer, sized on a Bioanalyzer 2100, and re-quantified with the KAPA Library Quantification kit. Every immunoSEQ 96-well plate was sequenced on a separate single-read 150-cycle Illumina NextSeq 550 flow cell. The study's own analysis went as follows. Because only junctional sequences without quality scores were contained in the immunoSEQ output, filtering matching that applied to full-length reads could not be performed. Sequences were annotated with PyIR, a Python wrapper for IgBLAST v1.9, using IMGT germline references to assign V/J genes and CDR3. Reads were filtered out if the reads had weak V/J assignments (E-value above 1e-6), no CDR3, stop codons, out-of-frame junctions, or ambiguous translated residues. V3J clonotypes were defined by identical inferred V gene, J gene, and CDR3 amino acid sequence. The percentage overlap between two repertoires was calculated by dividing the number of shared unique clonotypes by the size of the smaller repertoire. RTK rarefaction, the Chao1 estimator, and Recon v2.1 estimates of unobserved clonotypes were used to assess repertoire richness. Generation probabilities for all TCRbeta clonotypes obtained by the gDNA method from several donors were computed using OLGA. TCRdb provides this immuneACCESS table in a form limited to in-frame rearrangements. Some clones are lacking; in checked studies, under half of them reflect an unresolved V gene, and why the rest are absent is not known. The DNA gave D and trimming, while V, J and clone size come from that table. This sample lists around 340,000 clones; about 70% were detected once. The ten largest clones take up less than 11% of the sample.

This specimen comes from a study of shared clonotypes between healthy human individuals (dated by TCRdb to about 2020). For the study in its entirety: A few men and two women, aged 18 to 49 years, made up the cohort. For each donor, CD4 naive and CD4 memory were each run on three plates, CD8 naive on two plates, and CD8 memory on one plate. To estimate repertoire size and how much clonotypes are shared between individuals, the study performed deep sequencing of blood TCR repertoires from roughly five healthy adults. Libraries were prepared and TCR repertoires were sequenced by different laboratories using diverse techniques, in order to increase sequencing depth and limit assay-specific biases. Each donor's leukapheresis produced roughly between roughly 0.85 and 9.5 billion PBMCs. What the study reported, not specific to this receptor: Rarefaction of sorted-subset datasets indicated incomplete sequencing despite the large sequencing depth. Larger estimated clonotype richness was generally found for naive subsets than for memory subsets. Based on pairwise subsampling, the degree of clonotype sharing among donors was expected to be affected by sequencing depth. Sampling was limited to blood, and TCR repertoires in tissue likely differ from TCR repertoires in blood. Higher generation probabilities were observed for clonotypes shared by all four sorted-subset donors than for non-shared clonotypes. About 5% of naive CD4, 3.5% of naive CD8, approximately 2.2% of memory CD4, and 0.35% to 0.4% of memory CD8 clonotypes were shared across several donors. The small number of donors limited the genetic and exposure-history diversity represented.

Healthy HIV-negative adults with no recently reported acute infections or vaccinations were included as donors. Every donor was a Caucasian adult living in Nashville, Tennessee, USA. CD4+ T cells were enriched through magnetic negative selection, after which naive cells were positively selected on CD45RA and the remaining negative fraction served as the memory subset. Blood was collected by leukapheresis, and PBMCs were isolated by Ficoll-Histopaque density gradient centrifugation and then cryopreserved in liquid nitrogen vapor phase. Analytical flow cytometry was used to check the purity and quantity of every magnetically sorted T cell population. From each sorted fraction, genomic DNA was isolated and quantified by UV absorbance on a Nanodrop 2000c.

This TCR was sampled from a man aged 30 to 39 in good health. The sequencing input was memory CD4+ T cells sorted from blood. This sample's cell subset or site label indicates: CD45RA-negative fraction. Recombination joined TRBV7-7 with TRBJ2-5; 6 matching bases give a weak D call of TRBD1. CDR3 loop: CASSPDRIGKTQYF. The DNA reads TGTGCCAGCAGCCCGGACAGAATCGGGAAGACCCAGTACTTC.